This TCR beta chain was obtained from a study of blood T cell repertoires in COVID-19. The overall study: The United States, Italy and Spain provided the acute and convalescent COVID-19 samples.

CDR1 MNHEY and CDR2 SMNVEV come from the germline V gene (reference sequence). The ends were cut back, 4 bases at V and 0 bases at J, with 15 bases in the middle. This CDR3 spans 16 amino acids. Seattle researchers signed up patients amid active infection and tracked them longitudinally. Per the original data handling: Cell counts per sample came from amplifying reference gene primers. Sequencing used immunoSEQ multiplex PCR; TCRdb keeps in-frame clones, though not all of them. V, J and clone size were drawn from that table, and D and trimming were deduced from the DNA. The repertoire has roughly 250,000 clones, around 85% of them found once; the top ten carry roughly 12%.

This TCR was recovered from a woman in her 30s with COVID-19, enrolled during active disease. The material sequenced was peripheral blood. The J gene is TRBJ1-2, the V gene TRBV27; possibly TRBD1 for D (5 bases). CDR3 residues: CASSSRGGVTNYGYTF. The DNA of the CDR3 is TGTGCCAGCAGTTCCCGGGGAGGGGTGACTAACTATGGCTACACCTTC.